This TCR beta chain was obtained from a study of blood T cell repertoires in COVID-19. Background on the study: PBMCs, B-cell-depleted T cells, or T cells provided the cDNA or gDNA that made up the material.

From germline, CDR1 is LNHNV and CDR2 YYDKDF (reference sequence). V was pared by 0 bases and J by 5 bases, with 16 bases between. CDR3 size: 16 residues. Participants spanned ages about 18 to 90 years and resided in 20 to 30 US areas. Each participant's cohort was designated according to participant-reported clinical history. In the study's own analysis: Reference gene primer amplification gave estimated nucleated cell counts. The assay was immunoSEQ multiplex PCR, and TCRdb's table has in-frame clones only and misses some. V and J calls and clone size are given by that table; D and trimming were obtained from the DNA. The sample contains roughly 200,000 clones, about 90% of which appear only once.

The sequenced sample consisted of PBMCs or T cells enriched from blood (not recorded which). The clonotype was recovered from a woman in her 30s who had recovered from COVID-19. The chain uses TRBV15 and TRBJ1-2; D not certain. CDR3: CATSRDQDHRGYGYTF. The CDR3 DNA reads as TGTGCCACCAGCAGAGATCAGGACCACAGAGGGTATGGCTACACCTTC.